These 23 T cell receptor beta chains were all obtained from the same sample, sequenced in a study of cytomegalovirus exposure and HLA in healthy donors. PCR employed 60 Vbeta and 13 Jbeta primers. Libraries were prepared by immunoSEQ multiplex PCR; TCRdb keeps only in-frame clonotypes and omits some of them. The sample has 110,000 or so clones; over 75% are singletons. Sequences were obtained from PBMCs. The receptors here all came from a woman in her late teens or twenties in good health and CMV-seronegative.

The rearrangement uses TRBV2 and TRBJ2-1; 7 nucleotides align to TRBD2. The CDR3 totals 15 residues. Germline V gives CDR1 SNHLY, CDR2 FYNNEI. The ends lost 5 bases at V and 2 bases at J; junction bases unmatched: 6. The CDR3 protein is CASSLSGDTYNEQFF. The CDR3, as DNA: TGTGCCAGCAGTCTCAGCGGGGATACCTACAATGAGCAGTTCTTC.

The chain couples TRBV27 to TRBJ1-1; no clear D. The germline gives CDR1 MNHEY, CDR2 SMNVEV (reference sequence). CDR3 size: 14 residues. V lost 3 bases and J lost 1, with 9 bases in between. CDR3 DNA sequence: TGTGCCAGCAGTTTCAGTCGAACGAACACTGAAGCTTTCTTT. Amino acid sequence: CASSFSRTNTEAFF.

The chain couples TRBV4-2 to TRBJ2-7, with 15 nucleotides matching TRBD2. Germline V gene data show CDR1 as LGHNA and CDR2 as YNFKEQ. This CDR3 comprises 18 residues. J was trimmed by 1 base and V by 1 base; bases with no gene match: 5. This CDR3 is CASSQAGTSGRLSYEQYF. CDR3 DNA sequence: TGTGCCAGCAGCCAAGCCGGGACTAGCGGGAGGCTTTCCTACGAGCAGTACTTC.

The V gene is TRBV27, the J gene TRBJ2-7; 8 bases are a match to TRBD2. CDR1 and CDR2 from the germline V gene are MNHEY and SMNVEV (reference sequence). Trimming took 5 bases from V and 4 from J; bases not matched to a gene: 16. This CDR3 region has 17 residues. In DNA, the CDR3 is TGTGCCAGCAGTCCAAAATTCCCGGGACTAGGCAGGTACGAGCAGTACTTC. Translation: CASSPKFPGLGRYEQYF.

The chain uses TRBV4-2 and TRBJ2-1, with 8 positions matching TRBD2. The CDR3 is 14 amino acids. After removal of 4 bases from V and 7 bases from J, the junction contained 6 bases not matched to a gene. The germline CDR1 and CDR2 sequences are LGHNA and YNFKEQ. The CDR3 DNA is TGTGCCAGCAGCCTACGGGGGGGGCCGAATGAGCAGTTCTTC. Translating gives CASSLRGGPNEQFF.

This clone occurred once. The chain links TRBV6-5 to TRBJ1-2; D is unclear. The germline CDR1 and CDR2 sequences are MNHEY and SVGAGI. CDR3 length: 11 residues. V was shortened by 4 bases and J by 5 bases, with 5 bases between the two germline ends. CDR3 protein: CASSSPYGYTF. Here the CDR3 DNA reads TGTGCCAGCAGTTCCCCTTATGGCTACACCTTC.

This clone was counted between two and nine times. The CDR3 reads CASSFAYGMNTEAFF. In nucleotides, the CDR3 is TGTGCCAGCAGTTTTGCGTATGGTATGAACACTGAAGCTTTCTTT. This sequence joins TRBV27 and TRBJ1-1; D ambiguous. This CDR3 is built from 15 residues. Per germline, CDR1 MNHEY and CDR2 SMNVEV (reference sequence). V was shortened by 3 bases and J by 0 bases, with 11 bases between the two germline ends.

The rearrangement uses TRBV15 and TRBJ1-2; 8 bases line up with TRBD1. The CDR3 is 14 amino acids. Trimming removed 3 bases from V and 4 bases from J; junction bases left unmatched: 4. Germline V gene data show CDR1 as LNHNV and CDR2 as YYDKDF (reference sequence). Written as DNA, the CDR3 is TGTGCCACCAGCAGGGAGACAGGGGTCTATGGCTACACCTTC. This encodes CATSRETGVYGYTF.

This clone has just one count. CDR3 loop: CASSLLSGRAHEQYF. The CDR3 DNA is TGTGCCAGCAGCTTGCTTAGCGGGAGGGCCCACGAGCAGTACTTC. V gene TRBV5-6 combines with J gene TRBJ2-5; 11 positions agree with TRBD2. With the DNA end fitting TRBJ2-7 better, the J assignment may be wrong. Germline CDR1 reads SGHDT; CDR2 reads YYEEEE. This CDR3 has 15 amino acids.

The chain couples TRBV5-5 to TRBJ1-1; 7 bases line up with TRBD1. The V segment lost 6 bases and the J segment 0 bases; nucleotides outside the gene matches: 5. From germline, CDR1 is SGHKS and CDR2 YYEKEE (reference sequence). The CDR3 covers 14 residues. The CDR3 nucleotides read TGTGCCAGCACCCGCGGGACAGTGAACACTGAAGCTTTCTTT. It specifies CASTRGTVNTEAFF.

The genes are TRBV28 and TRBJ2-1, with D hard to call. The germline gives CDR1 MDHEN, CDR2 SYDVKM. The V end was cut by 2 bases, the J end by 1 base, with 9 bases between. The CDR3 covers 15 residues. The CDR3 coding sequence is TGTGCCAGCAGTTTAGGCGGTTGGTCCTACAATGAGCAGTTCTTC. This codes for CASSLGGWSYNEQFF.

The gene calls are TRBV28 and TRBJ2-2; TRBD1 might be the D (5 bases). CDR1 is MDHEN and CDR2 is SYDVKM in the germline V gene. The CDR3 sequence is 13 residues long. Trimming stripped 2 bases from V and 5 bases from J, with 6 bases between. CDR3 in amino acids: CASSLGATGELFF. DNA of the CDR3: TGTGCCAGCAGTTTAGGGGCAACCGGGGAGCTGTTTTTT.

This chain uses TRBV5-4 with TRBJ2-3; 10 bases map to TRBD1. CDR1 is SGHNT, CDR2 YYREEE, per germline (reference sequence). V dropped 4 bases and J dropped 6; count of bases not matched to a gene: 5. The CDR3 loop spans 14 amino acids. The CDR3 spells CASSPDRGADTQYF. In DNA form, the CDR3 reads TGTGCCAGCAGCCCGGACAGGGGGGCCGATACGCAGTATTTT. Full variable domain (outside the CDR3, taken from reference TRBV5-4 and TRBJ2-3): ETGVTQSPTHLIKTRGQQVTLRCSSQSGHNTVSWYQQALGQGPQFIFQYYREEENGRGNFPPRFSGLQFPNYSSELNVNALELDDSALYLCASSPDRGADTQYFGPGTRLTVL.

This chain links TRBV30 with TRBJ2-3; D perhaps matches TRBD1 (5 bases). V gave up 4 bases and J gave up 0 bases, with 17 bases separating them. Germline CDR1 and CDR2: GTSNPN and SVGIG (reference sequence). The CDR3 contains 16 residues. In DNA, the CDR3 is TGTGCCTGGAACCATTTAGTGGGGCCTAGCACAGATACGCAGTATTTT. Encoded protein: CAWNHLVGPSTDTQYF.

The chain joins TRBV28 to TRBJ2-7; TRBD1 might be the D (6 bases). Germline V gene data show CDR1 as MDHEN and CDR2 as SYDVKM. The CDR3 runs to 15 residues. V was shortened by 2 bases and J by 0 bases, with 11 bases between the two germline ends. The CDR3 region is CASSLGGQYSYEQYF. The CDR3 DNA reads TGTGCCAGCAGTTTAGGGGGACAATACTCCTACGAGCAGTACTTC.

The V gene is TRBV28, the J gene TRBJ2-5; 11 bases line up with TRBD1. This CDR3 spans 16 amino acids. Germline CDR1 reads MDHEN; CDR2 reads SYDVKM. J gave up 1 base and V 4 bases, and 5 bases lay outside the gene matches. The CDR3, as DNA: TGTGCCAGCAGTTCGGACAGGGGGCTCACCCAAGAGACCCAGTACTTC. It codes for CASSSDRGLTQETQYF.

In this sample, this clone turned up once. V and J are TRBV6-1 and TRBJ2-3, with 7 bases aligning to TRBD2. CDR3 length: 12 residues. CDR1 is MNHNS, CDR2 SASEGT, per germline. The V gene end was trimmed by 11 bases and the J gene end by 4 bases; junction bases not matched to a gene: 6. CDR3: CAGRGVPDTQYF. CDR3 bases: TGTGCCGGGAGGGGAGTCCCAGATACGCAGTATTTT.

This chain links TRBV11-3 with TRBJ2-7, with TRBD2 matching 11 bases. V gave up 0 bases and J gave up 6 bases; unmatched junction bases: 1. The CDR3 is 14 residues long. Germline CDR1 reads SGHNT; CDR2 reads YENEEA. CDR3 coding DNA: TGTGCCAGCAGCTTAGAGGGGACTAGCGGCGAGCAGTACGTC. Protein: CASSLEGTSGEQYV.

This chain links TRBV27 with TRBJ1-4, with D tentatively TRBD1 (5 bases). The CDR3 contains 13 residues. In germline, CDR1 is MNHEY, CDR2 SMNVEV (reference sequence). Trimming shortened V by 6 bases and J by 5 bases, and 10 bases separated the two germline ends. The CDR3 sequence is CASRQDMNEKLFF. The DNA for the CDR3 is TGTGCCAGCAGGCAGGACATGAATGAAAAACTGTTTTTT.

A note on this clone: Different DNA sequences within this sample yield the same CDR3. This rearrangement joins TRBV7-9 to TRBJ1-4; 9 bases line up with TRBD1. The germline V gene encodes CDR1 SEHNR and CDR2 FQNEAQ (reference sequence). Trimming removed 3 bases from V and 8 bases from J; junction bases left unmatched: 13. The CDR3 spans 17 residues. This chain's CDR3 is CASSFSSTGTGHEKLFF. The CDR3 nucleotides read TGTGCCAGCAGCTTTAGCTCAACCGGGACAGGGCACGAAAAACTGTTTTTT.

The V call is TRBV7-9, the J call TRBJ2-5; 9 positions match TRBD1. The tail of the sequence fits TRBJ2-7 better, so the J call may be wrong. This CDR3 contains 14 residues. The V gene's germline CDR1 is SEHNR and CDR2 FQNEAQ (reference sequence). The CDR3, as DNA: TGTGCCAGCAGCCCTACAGGGGGCCTCTACGAGCAGTACTTC. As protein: CASSPTGGLYEQYF.

CDR3 region: CASSPAGSSYGYTF. As DNA, the CDR3 is TGTGCCAGCAGCCCCGCGGGGAGCAGTTATGGCTACACCTTC. This chain joins TRBV6-5 and TRBJ1-2; D is undetermined. The CDR3 length is 14 residues. Germline V gene sequence: CDR1 MNHEY, CDR2 SVGAGI. Trimming cost V 6 bases and J 5 bases, with 16 bases left between them.

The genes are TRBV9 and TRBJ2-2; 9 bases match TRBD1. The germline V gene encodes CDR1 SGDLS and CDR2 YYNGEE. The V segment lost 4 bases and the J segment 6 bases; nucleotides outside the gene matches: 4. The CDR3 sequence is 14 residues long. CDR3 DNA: TGTGCCAGCAGCCGGACAGGGGCTCCCGGGGAGCTGTTTTTT. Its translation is CASSRTGAPGELFF.